This T cell receptor beta chain was identified in a study of regulatory T cells in long-lasting Graves disease. The TCR beta library used iRepertoire HTBI primers with Arm-PCR amplification of CDR3. TCRdb used MiXCR to reprocess the multiplex PCR reads, holding one entry per CDR3 protein. The sample yields about 460,000 distinct CDR3 sequences, less than 25% seen once. V shed 5 bases and J 1 base; nucleotides not matched to a gene: 10. There are 17 residues in the CDR3. The germline CDR1 and CDR2 sequences are SGHTA and FQGNSA. Described time point: persistent/refractory GD, antithyroid drugs over 5 years with positive TRAb. Isolated PBMC RNA provided the starting material for the TCR library.

The starting material was peripheral blood mononuclear cells (PBMCs), obtained when the disease was refractory, from a patient treated with antithyroid drugs. This clonotype originated in a female donor with Graves disease. This sequence joins TRBV7-2 and TRBJ2-5; 10 bases fit TRBD1. The CDR3 spells CASSRQSRTGGQETQYF. The CDR3 DNA reads as TGTGCCAGCAGCCGCCAATCTCGGACAGGGGGCCAAGAGACCCAGTACTTC. The complete variable domain, with remaining parts taken from reference TRBV7-2 and TRBJ2-5, reads GAGVSQSPSNKVTEKGKDVELRCDPISGHTALYWYRQSLGQGLEFLIYFQGNSAPDKSGLPSDRFSAERTGGSVSTLTIQRTQQEDSAVYLCASSRQSRTGGQETQYFGPGTRLLVL.